The 30 T cell receptor beta chains reported below all come from one sample, sequenced in a study of vaccination and CD4 T cells after COVID-19. The antigens these receptors bind are not known. Sample treatment: roughly ten-day PBMC culture with coronavirus spike peptide pools or control peptides (ViraFEST assay). Unexposed donor CD4+ T cells predated the COVID-19 pandemic, collected 2011-2018. Once obtained from cultured CD4+ T cells, the DNA was sequenced using the Oncomine TCR Beta short-read assay. Each CDR3 protein gets one entry after TCRdb re-called the PCR reads with MiXCR. The profile shows roughly 9,200 distinct CDR3 sequences, about 34% of them singletons. Sequencing was performed on CD4+ T cells from blood, cultured in vitro. These receptors were obtained from a human donor in good health.

V is TRBV19 and J is TRBJ2-3; 7 positions match TRBD2. V lost 6 bases to trimming and J lost 2 bases; unmatched junction nucleotides: 2. The V gene's germline CDR1 is LNHDA and CDR2 SQIVND (reference sequence). This CDR3 has 13 residues. The chain's CDR3 is CASSAGDTDTQYF. CDR3 coding DNA: TGTGCCAGTAGCGCGGGGGACACAGATACGCAGTATTTT.

The chain joins TRBV12-3 or TRBV12-4 to TRBJ2-5; D unresolved. The CDR3 is 11 amino acids. The germline V and J ends were trimmed by 3 bases and 4 bases, with 3 bases remaining between them. CDR3 residues: CASSFLETQYF. In nucleotides, the CDR3 is TGTGCCAGCAGTTTCCTAGAGACCCAGTACTTC.

This clonotype rates as medium-sized. The rearrangement uses TRBV20-1 and TRBJ2-7, with a weak D call TRBD1 (6 bases). The CDR3 has 12 amino acids. From germline, CDR1 is DFQATT and CDR2 SNEGSKA (reference sequence). The CDR3: CSLYRDSYEQYF. CDR3 DNA: TGCAGCTTGTACAGGGACTCCTACGAGCAGTACTTC.

The chain links TRBV6-5 to TRBJ1-2; maybe TRBD1 (6 bases). V dropped 4 bases and J dropped 4 bases, with 10 bases sitting between them. This CDR3 has 13 amino acids. CDR1 and CDR2 from the germline V gene are MNHEY and SVGAGI. The CDR3 DNA reads as TGTGCCAGCAGTTTGGGGGCCTTCTATGGCTACACCTTC. Translating it yields CASSLGAFYGYTF.

The chain employs TRBV29-1 and TRBJ1-6; tentative D call: TRBD1 (6 bases). CDR1 is SQVTM, CDR2 ANQGSEA, per germline. The V end was cut by 6 bases, the J end by 10 bases, with 16 bases between. This CDR3 is 13 amino acids long. The chain's CDR3 is CSVAPGVGSPLHF. CDR3 sequence (DNA): TGCAGCGTCGCTCCAGGGGTAGGGTCACCCCTCCACTTT.

This chain joins TRBV27 and TRBJ1-5, with D tentatively TRBD1 (5 bases). The CDR3 is 15 amino acids. Germline CDR1 MNHEY, CDR2 SMNVEV (reference sequence). Deletions cut 3 bases from V and 1 base from J, with 10 bases between. The CDR3 loop reads CASSFGAGSNQPQHF. The CDR3 DNA reads TGTGCCAGCAGTTTCGGGGCGGGCAGCAATCAGCCCCAGCATTTT.

Worth noting for this clonotype: The missing conserved phenylalanine or tryptophan at the end of this CDR3 makes a read error likely. J is TRBJ2-1 and V is TRBV20-1; no clear D gene. There are 14 residues in the CDR3. Trimming shortened V by 5 bases and J by 0 bases, and 11 bases separated the two germline ends. CDR1 is DFQATT and CDR2 is SNEGSKA in the germline V gene (reference sequence). CDR3 bases: TGCAGTGCTCGGACCAAGAGCTCCTACAATGAGCAGTTCCTC. Translating it yields CSARTKSSYNEQFL.

This clonotype was seen a single time. V usage is TRBV6-1 and J usage is TRBJ1-3, with D possibly being TRBD1 (6 bases). CDR3 length: 16 amino acids. Germline loops: CDR1 MNHNS, CDR2 SASEGT. The V end was cut by 7 bases, the J end by 0 bases, with 16 bases between. CDR3 protein: CASTWDISSSGNTIYF. CDR3 DNA: TGTGCCAGCACCTGGGACATCTCGAGCTCTGGAAACACCATATATTTT.

V is TRBV7-2 and J is TRBJ1-1; 7 bases match TRBD1. The trim removed 4 bases at V and 1 base at J, leaving 6 bases unmatched. The CDR3 is made up of 15 amino acids. Germline-derived CDR1 and CDR2 are SGHTA and FQGNSA. CDR3 DNA sequence: TGTGCCAGCAGCTGGAGGGACAGCCCGAACACTGAAGCTTTCTTT. Translation gives CASSWRDSPNTEAFF.

This clonotype was picked up a small number of times. The V call is TRBV7-3, the J call TRBJ2-7; TRBD2 might be the D (6 bases). Germline CDR1 SGHTA, CDR2 FQGTGA. V lost 2 bases to trimming and J lost 7 bases, with 18 bases between them. The CDR3 loop spans 15 amino acids. For the CDR3, the DNA is TGTGCCAGCAGCTTACAAGCTAGCGAGGTCTCAGAGCAGTACTTC. Its translation: CASSLQASEVSEQYF.

The V call is TRBV7-6, the J call TRBJ2-3, with TRBD2 as a possible D gene (5 bases). V lost 4 bases to trimming and J lost 3 bases, with 14 bases between them. The germline V gene encodes CDR1 SGHVS and CDR2 FNYEAQ. The CDR3 spans 15 residues. The CDR3 nucleotides read TGTGCCAGCAGCTCCAGTTACGAGGGAACAGATACGCAGTATTTT. It is translated as CASSSSYEGTDTQYF. Using reference TRBV7-6 and TRBJ2-3 for the parts outside the CDR3, the full variable domain is GAGVSQSPRYKVTKRGQDVALRCDPISGHVSLYWYRQALGQGPEFLTYFNYEAQQDKSGLPNDRFSAERPEGSISTLTIQRTEQRDSAMYRCASSSSYEGTDTQYFGPGTRLTVL.

This clonotype was recorded a few times. V and J are TRBV5-4 and TRBJ2-5; maybe TRBD1 (5 bases). CDR3 length: 18 amino acids. V dropped 0 bases and J dropped 1 base, with 19 bases sitting between them. Germline V gene sequence: CDR1 SGHNT, CDR2 YYREEE (reference sequence). As DNA, the CDR3 is TGTGCCAGCAGCTTGGGAAGCCGCTCAGGGTTTGGCCAAGAGACCCAGTACTTC. This translates into CASSLGSRSGFGQETQYF.

This clonotype was detected a few times. The rearrangement joins TRBV20-1 to TRBJ1-2; D uncertain. Deletions cut 3 bases from V and 5 bases from J, with 4 bases between. CDR1 is DFQATT and CDR2 is SNEGSKA in the germline V gene (reference sequence). The CDR3 consists of 10 residues. The CDR3 region has the DNA TGCAGTGCTAGGGGGTATGGCTACACCTTC. As protein: CSARGYGYTF.

This chain uses TRBV29-1 with TRBJ1-2; D unclear. CDR3 length: 17 residues. Trimming left V 3 bases short and J 0 bases short, with 20 bases between. CDR1 and CDR2 (germline): SQVTM, ANQGSEA. CDR3: CSVDMGLLGGSNYGYTF. As DNA, the CDR3 is TGCAGCGTTGATATGGGCCTCCTCGGAGGATCTAACTATGGCTACACCTTC.

This clonotype was counted only a few times. In DNA, the CDR3 is TGCAGTGCTAGGGGGACAGGGGGCCTAGTTAGCAATCAGCCCCAGCATTTT. It yields the protein CSARGTGGLVSNQPQHF. The rearrangement uses TRBV20-1 and TRBJ1-5; 12 positions agree with TRBD1. The CDR3 runs to 17 residues. V was pared by 3 bases and J by 0 bases, with 6 bases of the junction left unmatched. Germline CDR1 DFQATT, CDR2 SNEGSKA (reference sequence).

The chain employs TRBV19 and TRBJ2-4; D unresolved. CDR1 and CDR2 from the germline V gene are LNHDA and SQIVND (reference sequence). This CDR3 comprises 13 residues. V was cut by 1 base and J by 8 bases, with 9 bases left in between. The CDR3 coding sequence is TGTGCCAGTAGTATAGGCCTGGAAGACATTCAGTACTTC. This codes for CASSIGLEDIQYF.

CDR3 in amino acids: CSALIGGLDGELFF. DNA of the CDR3: TGCAGTGCCCTGATCGGAGGGTTGGACGGGGAGCTGTTTTTT. V usage is TRBV20-1 and J usage is TRBJ2-2; perhaps TRBD2 as D (6 bases). The CDR3 consists of 14 residues. Germline CDR1 is DFQATT and CDR2 is SNEGSKA (reference sequence). Trimming took off 6 bases at V and 7 bases at J, with 18 bases between the two ends.

The V gene is TRBV20-1, the J gene TRBJ2-5; 10 positions agree with TRBD2. The J segment lost 1 base and the V segment lost 6 bases, leaving 11 bases of the junction unmatched. There are 16 residues in the CDR3. Germline-derived CDR1 and CDR2 are DFQATT and SNEGSKA (reference sequence). The CDR3 bases are TGCAGTGCCACTAGCGGGGAGCCATCTTCCCAAGAGACCCAGTACTTC. Encoded protein: CSATSGEPSSQETQYF.

The chain's CDR3 is CASSLDRGGDEQFF. The CDR3 coding sequence is TGCGCCAGCAGCTTGGACAGGGGAGGCGATGAGCAGTTCTTC. The chain is built from TRBV5-1 and TRBJ2-1; possible D gene TRBD1, 7 bases. Germline loops: CDR1 SGHRS, CDR2 YFSETQ. This CDR3 is 14 amino acids long. V lost 0 bases and J lost 8, with 12 bases in between.

Judged by abundance, this clonotype is medium-sized. The CDR3 nucleotides read TGCAGTGCTAGAGGGCACAGGGGAGTTACCCAAGAGACCCAGTACTTC. Amino acid sequence: CSARGHRGVTQETQYF. The chain carries TRBV20-1 and TRBJ2-5; 7 nucleotides align to TRBD1. V shed 1 base and J 1 base; nucleotides not matched to a gene: 9. The CDR3 contains 16 residues. CDR1 DFQATT and CDR2 SNEGSKA come from the germline V gene (reference sequence).

V is TRBV7-8 and J is TRBJ2-3; TRBD1 aligns across 10 bases. CDR3 length: 16 residues. V shed 5 bases, J shed 3 bases, and the junction held 8 bases outside the gene matches. Germline values: CDR1 SGHVS, CDR2 FQNEAQ. CDR3 coding DNA: TGTGCCAGCAGCCCGTCCGGGGACAGGGGAACAGATACGCAGTATTTT. Translated: CASSPSGDRGTDTQYF.

This clonotype has just a few counts. The rearrangement joins TRBV11-1 to TRBJ1-1, with 8 bases that match TRBD1. The CDR3 consists of 14 residues. The junction had 2 bases not matched to a gene; V was cut back by 4 bases and J by 1 base. Germline CDR1 SGHAT, CDR2 FQDESV (reference sequence). The CDR3 protein is CASSWGQANTEAFF. In nucleotides, the CDR3 is TGTGCCAGCAGCTGGGGACAGGCGAACACTGAAGCTTTCTTT.

The chain couples TRBV6-1 to TRBJ2-6, with D tentatively TRBD2 (5 bases). CDR1 is MNHNS and CDR2 is SASEGT in the germline V gene. Trimming left V 7 bases short and J 1 base short, with 8 bases between. This CDR3 has 14 residues. The CDR3 loop is CASKRESGANVLTF. CDR3 nucleotides: TGTGCCAGCAAACGGGAATCTGGGGCCAACGTCCTGACTTTC.

This clonotype is medium-sized by share. This rearrangement joins TRBV27 to TRBJ1-1; D gene ambiguous. The V and J ends lost 2 bases and 11 bases respectively, with 15 bases between them. The length of the CDR3 is 13 residues. In germline, CDR1 is MNHEY, CDR2 SMNVEV (reference sequence). The CDR3 sequence is CASSLSATYGAFF. CDR3 in DNA: TGTGCCAGCAGTTTAAGTGCCACGTATGGTGCTTTCTTT.

This clonotype was seen a few times. This sequence joins TRBV15 and TRBJ1-6, with D uncertain. The CDR3 contains 15 residues. Germline CDR1 and CDR2: LNHNV and YYDKDF (reference sequence). The V end lost 0 bases, the J end lost 8 bases, and 11 bases lay between the germline ends. The CDR3 region has the DNA TGTGCCACCAGCAGAGATAAAAGCGCAGATTCACCCCTCCACTTT. This codes for CATSRDKSADSPLHF.

This clonotype was seen just once. At one boundary the junction diverges from the germline segment, which might be a read error. The chain has TRBV20-1 and TRBJ2-2, with a tentative D call TRBD2 (5 bases). CDR1 and CDR2 from the germline V gene are DFQATT and SNEGSKA (reference sequence). This CDR3 is 12 amino acids long. DNA of the CDR3: TGCAGTGCTAGATCTTACACCGGGGAGCCGTTTTTT. Translation: CSARSYTGEPFF.

This clonotype was recorded once. This rearrangement joins TRBV6-1 to TRBJ2-1; D possibly corresponds to TRBD1 (6 bases). Trimming shortened V by 2 bases and J by 8 bases, and 16 bases separated the two germline ends. CDR3 size: 15 residues. CDR1 MNHNS and CDR2 SASEGT come from the germline V gene. The CDR3 is CASSEPGARLDEQFF. The CDR3 DNA is TGTGCCAGCAGTGAACCAGGGGCTCGTCTGGATGAGCAGTTCTTC.

Points on this clonotype: Because it lacks the conserved phenylalanine or tryptophan at the end, this CDR3 is likely a read error. J is TRBJ1-1 and V is TRBV29-1, with TRBD1 matching 9 bases. The V segment lost 7 bases and the J segment 10 bases; nucleotides outside the gene matches: 7. The germline V gene encodes CDR1 SQVTM and CDR2 ANQGSEA. The CDR3 runs 11 residues. The CDR3 DNA sequence: TGCAGCGGACAGGGGGATGCTTTAGCTTTCCTT. It yields the protein CSGQGDALAFL.

This clonotype was observed once. The chain carries TRBV7-3 and TRBJ1-1; D gene unclear. From germline, CDR1 is SGHTA and CDR2 FQGTGA. The V end was cut by 5 bases, the J end by 0 bases, with 13 bases between. The length of the CDR3 is 15 residues. The CDR3 nucleotides are TGTGCCAGCAGCCTTTCCCCGAAATTGAACACTGAAGCTTTCTTT. Translating gives CASSLSPKLNTEAFF.

V usage is TRBV10-3 and J usage is TRBJ2-7; D call uncertain. In germline, CDR1 is ENHRY, CDR2 SYGVKD. This CDR3 has 11 amino acids. V dropped 6 bases and J dropped 0 bases, with 3 bases sitting between them. The CDR3, as DNA: TGTGCCATCAGCGGCTCCTACGAGCAGTACTTC. This translates into CAISGSYEQYF.